The source of this T cell receptor beta chain is a study of shared clonotypes between healthy human individuals (TCRdb year 2020). Context from the whole study: The cohort comprised two women and a few men aged 18 to 49 years. For each donor, CD4 naive and CD4 memory were each given three plates, CD8 naive was given two plates, and CD8 memory was given one plate. The study deeply sequenced blood TCR repertoires of 5 or 6 healthy adults to estimate repertoire size and the extent of clonotype sharing between individuals. Different laboratories and diverse techniques were used to prepare libraries and sequence TCR repertoires, to increase sequencing depth and limit assay-specific biases. Between about 0.85 and 9.5 billion PBMCs per donor were obtained by leukapheresis.

Donors were healthy HIV-negative adults with no recently reported acute infections or vaccinations. All donors were Caucasian adults living in Nashville, Tennessee, USA. CD4+ T cells were enriched by magnetic negative selection; naive cells were then positively selected on CD45RA, and the negative fraction formed the memory subset. Blood was obtained by leukapheresis, after which PBMCs were separated by Ficoll-Histopaque density gradient centrifugation and cryopreserved in liquid nitrogen vapor phase. Analytical flow cytometry was used to check the purity and quantity of each magnetically sorted T cell population. Genomic DNA was isolated from each sorted fraction and quantified by UV absorbance on a Nanodrop 2000c. What the authors observed across the whole study: The small number of donors limited the genetic and exposure-history diversity represented. Higher generation probabilities were observed for clonotypes shared by all four sorted-subset donors than for non-shared clonotypes. Rarefaction of sorted-subset datasets indicated incomplete sequencing despite the large sequencing depth. Naive subsets generally had larger estimated clonotype richness than memory subsets. Only blood was sampled, and tissue TCR repertoires likely differ from those in blood. About 5% of naive CD4, 3.5% of naive CD8, about 2.1% of memory CD4, and 0.35% to 0.4% of memory CD8 clonotypes were shared across several donors. Based on pairwise subsampling, the degree of clonotype sharing among donors was expected to be affected by sequencing depth.

V is pruned by 4 bases and J by 3 bases, leaving 5 bases of the junction without a gene match. Per the germline V gene, MDHEN is the CDR1 and SYDVKM is the CDR2. The CDR3 sequence holds 14 residues, the cysteine and phenylalanine included. The only DNA kept is the CDR3, 42 bases in frame from the first base. Remarks on this clone: The target of this receptor is not known. No base quality values were provided; no much bigger clone lies one nucleotide off.

TCR CDR3 regions were amplified from genomic DNA by multiplex PCR using the deep immunoSEQ assay. Genomic DNA extracted from each cell subset was distributed evenly over all wells of several immunoSEQ 96-well plates, and each plate served as one replicate. For sorted subsets, each replicate PCR was loaded with roughly 190 ng genomic DNA, equivalent to 25,000 to 35,000 T cell genomes. Purified libraries were measured with a Qubit 3.0 fluorometer, size-checked on a Bioanalyzer 2100, and measured again with the KAPA Library Quantification kit. Every immunoSEQ 96-well plate was sequenced on a separate single-read 150-cycle Illumina NextSeq 550 flow cell. The original pipeline was this. The immunoSEQ output contained only junctional sequences without quality scores, so filtering could not match that applied to full-length reads. To assign V/J genes and CDR3, sequences were annotated against IMGT germline references using PyIR, a Python wrapper for IgBLAST v1.9. Reads with weak V/J assignments (E-value above 1e-6), missing CDR3, stop codons, out-of-frame junctions, or ambiguous translated residues were removed. V3J clonotypes were defined by identical inferred V gene, J gene, and CDR3 amino acid sequence. Percentage overlap between repertoires was calculated by dividing the number of shared unique clonotypes by the size of the smaller repertoire. RTK rarefaction, the Chao1 estimator, and Recon v2.1 estimates of unobserved clonotypes were used to assess repertoire richness. Generation probabilities were computed with OLGA for all TCRbeta clonotypes obtained by the gDNA method from several donors. Sourced from immuneACCESS, this table was stored by TCRdb with only in-frame sequences that have V and J called. A share of the clones is absent; for the studies checked, an unresolved V gene accounts for under half, and the remainder has no known explanation. That table supplies the V and J calls and clone size; D and trimming were determined from the DNA. In this sample the table shows 950,000 to 1,300,000 clones, about 75% of which occur a single time. Jointly, the top ten make up 1.5% of the sample.

The receptor was derived from a man aged 18 to 30 in good health. Material for sequencing was memory CD4+ T cells sorted from blood. The sample's cell subset or site label is to be understood as: CD45RA-negative fraction. The sequence links TRBV28 to TRBJ2-7, with 8 bases matching TRBD1. The CDR3 loop reads CASSSGQAIYEQYF. The DNA is as follows: TGTGCCAGCAGTTCGGGACAGGCCATCTACGAGCAGTACTTC.